Listed below are T cell receptor beta chains from one sample, sequenced in a study of T cell responses to AZD1222 COVID-19 vaccine. Generated by immunoSEQ multiplex PCR, the TCRdb table keeps only in-frame clones and is missing some. The sample records more than 150,000 clones, about 93% being singletons. The source was peripheral blood, collected 28 days after the second AZD1222 dose. Source of these receptors: an adult who received the AZD1222 COVID-19 vaccine. The CDR3 runs from the conserved cysteine through the conserved F or W. The order of the fields is J gene, V gene, clone size, D gene, CDR3 protein, CDR3 DNA. A D gene is named only where the DNA matches it firmly. Expanded clones get a size class; other rows say once, few or many, or leave the size out.

j_call: TRBJ2-1; v_call: TRBV4-1; clone_size: .; d_call: TRBD1; cdr3_aa: CASSHSGGKGNEQFF; cdr3_nt: TGCGCCAGCAGCCATTCAGGGGGCAAAGGCAATGAGCAGTTCTTC
j_call: TRBJ2-7; v_call: TRBV4-1; clone_size: .; d_call: TRBD2; cdr3_aa: CASSLSPGLAGGELREQYF; cdr3_nt: TGCGCCAGCAGCCTTTCCCCGGGACTAGCGGGGGGGGAGTTACGAGAGCAGTACTTC
j_call: TRBJ1-6; v_call: TRBV19; clone_size: .; d_call: TRBD1; cdr3_aa: CASSIPGQGRSPLHF; cdr3_nt: TGTGCCAGTAGTATACCGGGACAGGGGCGATCACCCCTCCACTTT
j_call: TRBJ2-1; v_call: TRBV9; clone_size: .; d_call: .; cdr3_aa: CASSVGGGSYNEQFF; cdr3_nt: TGTGCCAGCAGCGTAGGGGGAGGATCGTACAATGAGCAGTTCTTC
j_call: TRBJ2-5; v_call: TRBV11-3; clone_size: .; d_call: TRBD1; cdr3_aa: CASSTHRDSQETQYF; cdr3_nt: TGTGCCAGCAGCACACACCGGGACAGTCAAGAGACCCAGTACTTC
j_call: TRBJ1-2; v_call: TRBV18; clone_size: .; d_call: TRBD1; cdr3_aa: CASSPKGTGGSYGYTF; cdr3_nt: TGTGCCAGCTCACCGAAGGGGACAGGGGGATCCTATGGCTACACCTTC
j_call: TRBJ1-5; v_call: TRBV28; clone_size: .; d_call: .; cdr3_aa: CASSSHSPSNQPQHF; cdr3_nt: TGTGCCAGCAGTTCGCACAGTCCGAGCAATCAGCCCCAGCATTTT
j_call: TRBJ1-5; v_call: TRBV6-5; clone_size: .; d_call: .; cdr3_aa: CASSYPWGDQPQHF; cdr3_nt: TGTGCCAGCAGTTACCCCTGGGGAGATCAGCCCCAGCATTTT
j_call: TRBJ2-1; v_call: TRBV6-5; clone_size: .; d_call: .; cdr3_aa: CASRDSNEQFF; cdr3_nt: TGTGCCAGCAGGGACTCGAATGAGCAGTTCTTC
j_call: TRBJ1-4; v_call: TRBV5-6; clone_size: .; d_call: TRBD1; cdr3_aa: CASRSTGGFNEKLFF; cdr3_nt: TGTGCCAGCAGATCGACAGGGGGCTTCAATGAAAAACTGTTTTTT
j_call: TRBJ2-1; v_call: TRBV2; clone_size: .; d_call: TRBD2; cdr3_aa: CASSPLGGVGEQFF; cdr3_nt: TGTGCCAGCAGCCCACTCGGGGGGGTGGGGGAGCAGTTCTTC
j_call: TRBJ1-4; v_call: TRBV30; clone_size: once; d_call: .; cdr3_aa: CAWSELTGINEKLFF; cdr3_nt: TGTGCCTGGAGTGAATTGACAGGCATTAATGAAAAACTGTTTTTT
j_call: TRBJ1-3; v_call: TRBV3-1/TRBV3-2; clone_size: .; d_call: .; cdr3_aa: CASSQRGGTGNTIYF; cdr3_nt: TGTGCCAGCAGCCAAAGGGGAGGGACTGGAAACACCATATATTTT
j_call: TRBJ1-1; v_call: TRBV6-5; clone_size: .; d_call: .; cdr3_aa: CATRYKGQYTEAFF; cdr3_nt: TGTGCCACCAGGTACAAAGGACAGTACACTGAAGCTTTCTTT
j_call: TRBJ2-7; v_call: TRBV10-3; clone_size: .; d_call: .; cdr3_aa: CAIKRTDSKQYF; cdr3_nt: TGTGCCATCAAACGGACGGACAGTAAGCAGTACTTC
j_call: TRBJ2-5; v_call: TRBV5-8; clone_size: .; d_call: TRBD2; cdr3_aa: CASSLGLAGPQETQYF; cdr3_nt: TGTGCCAGCAGCTTAGGACTAGCGGGGCCCCAAGAGACCCAGTACTTC
j_call: TRBJ1-4; v_call: TRBV2; clone_size: .; d_call: .; cdr3_aa: CATARGQRPTNEKLFF; cdr3_nt: TGTGCCACCGCCCGAGGACAGAGGCCAACTAATGAAAAACTGTTTTTT